This TCR beta chain was sequenced for a study of T-cell memory formation after mild COVID-19. Unmatched junction bases numbered 3, after V lost 5 bases and J lost 3 bases. Germline assignment: CDR1 SGHTA and CDR2 FQGTGA. This CDR3 has 14 amino acids. TCRdb recomputed calls from the 5' RACE reads with MiXCR, one row per CDR3 protein. Here the sample spans fewer than 500,000 distinct CDR3 sequences, about 23% being singletons. The specimen was PBMCs or a T cell subset sorted from them (not recorded which). The source of this sequence is an adult woman who had mild COVID-19 (a few samples of this study predate the infection). Cell type and time point are not known. The V gene is TRBV7-3, the J gene TRBJ1-1; 10 nucleotides match TRBD1. CDR3 DNA: TGTGCCAGCAGCGTGACAGGGGGCCACACTGAAGCTTTCTTT. It is translated as CASSVTGGHTEAFF.